These 14 T cell receptor beta chains originate from one sample sequenced in a study of tissue T cells after allogeneic stem cell transplantation. TCRdb keeps only in-frame clones here, not all; method: immunoSEQ multiplex PCR. The sample lists about 6,600 clones, approximately 51% occurring once. The time point was: mouse harvest day 7 after allogeneic transplant. Tail vein injection delivered 10^7 T-cell-depleted bone marrow cells and 10^6 splenic CD5+ T cells. Material for sequencing was lymph node tissue. The origin of the receptors is a female BALB/c mouse given C57BL/6 T cells with graft-versus-host disease after an allogeneic hematopoietic cell transplant.

In the case of this clone: The listed genes are named as in mouse. The CDR3 loop reads CASSLGGLNTGQLYF. Incomplete CDR3 DNA: TGTGCCAGCAGTTTAGGCGGGCTAAACACCGGGCAGCTCTAC. The rearrangement links TRBV15 to TRBJ2-2; D unclear. The read comes to an end 1 residue before the CDR3 does, leaving the germline J gene to fill in the end. CDR1 is SGHND, CDR2 FRSKSL, per germline. Trimming stripped 1 base from V and 1 base from J, with 7 bases between. The CDR3 runs 15 residues.

As for this clone: The germline and genes are mouse ones. The read stops 1 residue short of the end of the CDR3; the missing end is completed from the germline J gene. The chain is built from TRBV2 and TRBJ1-1; the match to TRBD1 covers 7 bases. The junction had 5 bases not matched to a gene; V was cut back by 0 bases and J by 4 bases. The CDR3 has 15 amino acids. Germline-derived CDR1 and CDR2 are LGHNA and YSYQKL. The sequenced part of the CDR3 DNA is TGTGCCAGCAGCCAAGAGACAGGGAGAGGCACAGAAGTCTTC. It yields the protein CASSQETGRGTEVF. The entire CDR3 is CASSQETGRGTEVFF. Filled out from reference TRBV2 and TRBJ1-1, the complete variable domain reads DPKIIQKPKYLVAVTGSEKILICEQYLGHNAMYWYRQSAKKPLEFMFSYSYQKLMDNQTASSRFQPQSSKKNHLDLQITALKPDDSATYFCASSQETGRGTEVFFGKGTRLTVV.

To note about this clone: Gene labels here are mouse ones. The missing CDR3 end, 1 residue past where the read stops, is filled in from the germline J gene. The chain has TRBV2 and TRBJ2-2, with TRBD1 matching over 8 bases. Trimming took 2 bases from V and 5 from J; bases not matched to a gene: 4. The germline V gene has CDR1 LGHNA and CDR2 YSYQKL. The CDR3 is made up of 15 amino acids. The CDR3 sequence: CASSQRQGITGQLYF. The DNA read from the CDR3 is TGTGCCAGCAGCCAAAGACAGGGGATAACCGGGCAGCTCTAC.

A word on this clone: The germline and genes are mouse ones. The CDR3 protein is CASSQGYSDYTF. The part of the CDR3 DNA that was read is TGTGCCAGCAGTCAGGGGTACTCCGACTACACC. The chain recombines TRBV24 with TRBJ1-2, with D tentatively TRBD1 (5 bases). The sequenced fragment ends 1 residue before the CDR3 boundary, so the rest is inferred from the germline J gene. CDR1 KGHTA and CDR2 FRNEEI come from the germline V gene. V lost 4 bases, J lost 3 bases, and 6 bases lay in between. The CDR3 contains 12 residues.

In regard to this clone: Each gene name is a mouse one. The DNA ends 1 residue before the CDR3 does, and the rest of the CDR3 is filled in from the germline J gene. The chain is built from TRBV24 and TRBJ2-5; possibly TRBD2 for D (5 bases). The CDR3 is 16 residues long. Germline assignment: CDR1 KGHTA and CDR2 FRNEEI. Trimming removed 0 bases from V and 3 bases from J, with 13 bases in between. CDR3 amino acids: CASSLYLPRTQDTQYF. The CDR3 bases that were read are TGTGCCAGCAGTCTGTATCTCCCCCGGACTCAAGACACCCAGTAC.

This clone was detected only a few times. Each gene name is a mouse one. The read gets to within 1 residue of the CDR3 end, and the germline J gene fills in the rest. The rearrangement uses TRBV13-3 and TRBJ2-7, with TRBD1 as a possible D gene (6 bases). The germline V gene has CDR1 NNHDY and CDR2 SYVADS. The ends were cut back, 3 bases at V and 3 bases at J, with 10 bases in the middle. The CDR3 covers 13 residues. The CDR3 bases that were read are TGTGCCAGCAGTGGGACAGACCTCTATGAACAGTAC. Its protein product is CASSGTDLYEQY. The full CDR3 protein reads CASSGTDLYEQYF.

A word on this clone: Here the gene names and germline are mouse. The read stops 1 residue short of the end of the CDR3; the missing end is completed from the germline J gene. The chain links TRBV26 to TRBJ1-4; D remains unclear. V was shortened by 4 bases and J by 6 bases, with 3 bases between the two germline ends. Germline CDR1 reads KGHPV; CDR2 reads FQNQEV (reference sequence). The CDR3 totals 11 residues. The CDR3 here is CASSRDERLFF. Partial CDR3 DNA: TGTGCCAGCAGTCGGGACGAAAGATTATTT.

As to this clone: The gene names here belong to mouse. The observed sequence ends 1 residue before the CDR3 terminus, with the missing tail filled in from the germline J gene. The chain joins TRBV3 to TRBJ2-7; 7 bases map to TRBD1. The V gene's germline CDR1 is SNHLY and CDR2 FYNGKV (reference sequence). Trimming took 5 bases from V and 4 from J; bases not matched to a gene: 5. CDR3 length: 13 amino acids. Incomplete CDR3 DNA: TGTGCCAGCAGCCTCCGGGACAGTTATGAACAGTAC. It specifies CASSLRDSYEQY. The full CDR3 is CASSLRDSYEQYF. Full variable domain (missing parts from reference TRBV3 and TRBJ2-7): GPKVLQIPSHQIIDMGQMVTLNCDPVSNHLYFYWYKQILGQQMEFLVNFYNGKVMEKSKLFKDQFSVERPDGSYFTLKIQPTALEDSAVYFCASSLRDSYEQYFGPGTRLTVL.

As regards this clone: Gene and germline names: mouse. Read sequence stops 1 residue before the CDR3 end, and the germline J gene provides the missing end. The rearrangement uses TRBV3 and TRBJ1-2; D might be TRBD1 (5 bases). This CDR3 is built from 14 residues. V was clipped by 1 base and J by 1 base, with 7 bases between them. From germline, CDR1 is SNHLY and CDR2 FYNGKV (reference sequence). The part of the CDR3 DNA that was read is TGTGCCAGCAGCTTAGTGGGGGAAAACTCCGACTACACC. Its protein product is CASSLVGENSDYT. The full CDR3 protein is CASSLVGENSDYTF. Filled out from reference TRBV3 and TRBJ1-2, the complete variable domain reads GPKVLQIPSHQIIDMGQMVTLNCDPVSNHLYFYWYKQILGQQMEFLVNFYNGKVMEKSKLFKDQFSVERPDGSYFTLKIQPTALEDSAVYFCASSLVGENSDYTFGSGTRLLVI.

This clone was counted a few times. Mouse gene names apply. Coverage ceases 1 residue before the CDR3 finishes, and the germline J gene fills in the end. The chain couples TRBV12-1 to TRBJ1-6; D not resolved. TRBJ1-6 has ORF status, its function being uncertain. The CDR3 is made up of 14 amino acids. The germline gives CDR1 SGHSN, CDR2 HYEKVE. V dropped 0 bases and J dropped 3 bases, with 5 bases sitting between them. CDR3 loop: CASSLVDYNSPLYF. The sequenced CDR3 bases are TGTGCCAGCTCTCTCGTGGACTATAATTCGCCCCTCTAC.

Regarding this clone: The genes and germline here are from mouse. The CDR3 end is not reached by the read, which stops 1 residue before it; the germline J gene fills it in. The V call is TRBV2, the J call TRBJ2-5; a possible D gene is TRBD2 (7 bases). Germline CDR1 and CDR2: LGHNA and YSYQKL. V was clipped by 0 bases and J by 3 bases, with 13 bases between them. This CDR3 spans 16 amino acids. The CDR3 loop reads CASSQDWGAGQDTQYF. The CDR3 bases that were read are TGTGCCAGCAGCCAAGATTGGGGGGCTGGGCAAGACACCCAGTAC.

By share of the sample, this clone is medium-sized (0.01 to 0.1%). Germline and genes: mouse. The read falls 1 residue short of the CDR3 end, and the missing part is taken from the germline J gene. The genes are TRBV29 and TRBJ1-4, with a tentative D call TRBD1 (5 bases). The V and J ends lost 6 bases and 4 bases respectively, with 9 bases between them. The length of the CDR3 is 13 residues. Germline lookup yields CDR1 MSHET and CDR2 SYDVDS. The sequenced part of the CDR3 DNA is TGTGCTAGCAGCGAGGACAACAACGAAAGATTATTT. Translation gives CASSEDNNERLF. The whole CDR3 sequence reads CASSEDNNERLFF.

Points on this clone: The gene symbols are mouse symbols. The observed sequence ends 1 residue before the CDR3 terminus, with the missing tail filled in from the germline J gene. This chain joins TRBV14 and TRBJ2-2, with D perhaps TRBD2 (5 bases). In germline, CDR1 is SGHDT, CDR2 FRDEAV. The CDR3 covers 15 residues. Trimming took off 2 bases at V and 0 bases at J, with 8 bases between the two ends. CDR3: CASSLLASNTGQLYF. Partial CDR3 DNA: TGTGCCAGCAGTTTACTGGCCTCAAACACCGGGCAGCTCTAC.

Turning to this clone: All gene names here are mouse names. The read ends 1 residue before the CDR3 terminus; that terminus is restored from the germline J gene. The chain links TRBV26 to TRBJ1-1; TRBD1 might be the D (5 bases). The CDR3 contains 13 residues. In germline, CDR1 is KGHPV, CDR2 FQNQEV (reference sequence). Trimming stripped 6 bases from V and 4 bases from J, with 12 bases between. CDR3 loop: CASSRGQATEVFF. The sequenced part of the CDR3 DNA is TGTGCCAGCAGCCGGGGCCAGGCCACAGAAGTCTTC.